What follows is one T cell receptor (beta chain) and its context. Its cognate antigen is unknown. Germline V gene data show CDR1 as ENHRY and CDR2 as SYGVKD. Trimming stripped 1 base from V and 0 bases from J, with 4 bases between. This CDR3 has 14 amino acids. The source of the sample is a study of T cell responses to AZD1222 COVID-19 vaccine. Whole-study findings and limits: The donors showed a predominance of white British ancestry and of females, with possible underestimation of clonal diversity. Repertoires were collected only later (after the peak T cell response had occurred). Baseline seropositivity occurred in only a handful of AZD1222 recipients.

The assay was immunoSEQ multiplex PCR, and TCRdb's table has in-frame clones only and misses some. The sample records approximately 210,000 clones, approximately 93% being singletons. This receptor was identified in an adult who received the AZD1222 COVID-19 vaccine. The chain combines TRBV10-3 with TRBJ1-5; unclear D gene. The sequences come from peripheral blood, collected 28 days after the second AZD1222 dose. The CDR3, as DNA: TGTGCCATCAGTGAGTTGAGTAGCAATCAGCCCCAGCATTTT. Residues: CAISELSSNQPQHF.